The clone carrying this T cell receptor (beta chain) was picked up a small number of times. Antigen unknown. The whole isolated RNA underwent reverse transcription, so sequencing captured expressed TCRB transcripts. Assay used: immunoSEQ multiplex PCR; TCRdb lists only in-frame clones, some missing. Of 150,000 to 190,000 clones in the sample, over 7.5% were seen once. Germline CDR1 and CDR2: KGHSH and LQKENI. This CDR3 is 15 amino acids long. The V gene lost 6 bases and the J gene lost 1 base, with 15 bases spanning the gap. The data are from a study of beta chain features in type 1 diabetes. Study findings and constraints: The study found that naive, central memory and Treg TCRB repertoires appeared more similar in patients than in healthy donors.

Stem cell-like memory, regulatory, central memory and naive CD4+ cells were sorted via CD45RO/CCR7/CD25/CD127/CD95/CD27. The sample consisted of central memory CD4+ T cells from blood. This chain links TRBV18 with TRBJ1-1; D is ambiguous. This receptor was identified in a young man in good health. The CDR3 sequence: CASSPRQTSNTEAFF. DNA for the CDR3: TGTGCCAGCTCGCCCCGACAAACCTCGAACACTGAAGCTTTCTTT.